Described below is a single T cell receptor (beta chain) sequence and its context. In this sample, this clonotype turned up a few times. Its antigen is currently not known. The record has no base qualities; no much larger clone is one base away. This specimen comes from a study of low-dose radiotherapy and immunotherapy resistance in tumors (dated by TCRdb to between 2021 and 2022). Regarding the study in general: In Cohort 1, each fraction delivered 0.5 Gy every 2 weeks, and the prescribed total PTV dose was 6.5 Gy. Patients in Cohort 2 were given 1 Gy per fraction every two weeks, for a total of 13 Gy across 26 weeks. Starting on cycle 1 day 1, patients took 300 mg of aspirin by mouth once a day for four cycles. Nivolumab and ipilimumab were both given intravenously, with nivolumab at a 240 mg flat dose every two weeks and ipilimumab at 1 mg/kg every six weeks. No randomization into treatment groups was done for the people taking part in the trial. Cyclophosphamide 200 mg/m2 was administered intravenously every two weeks, one day before each radiation and immunotherapy administration. Eight patients were included in the translational analysis: three from the first dose cohort and the first five from the second dose cohort.

Read against the paper, the sample's time point label means: before trial treatment. Donors were enrolled in RACIN, a single-arm phase I dose-escalation trial in which nivolumab, ipilimumab, aspirin, low-dose cyclophosphamide and low-dose radiotherapy were combined. Patients were eligible if they had advanced solid tumors that were TIL-negative. First-strand cDNA was synthesized using Superscript III and a set of TRAV- and TRBV-specific primers, so that both TCRalpha and TCRbeta chains were covered. A roughly 22-cycle PCR with Phusion amplified the TCRs, pairing a constant-region primer with the adapter that was attached to the V primers. The MessageAmp II aRNA Amplification Kit was used to amplify the isolated mRNA, with in vitro transcription run for approximately 15 hours at 37 degrees C. The Dynabeads mRNA DIRECT Purification Kit was used to isolate the mRNA for TCR sequencing. Indexed Illumina adapters were added in a second Phusion PCR of 20 to 30 cycles, after which AMPure XP beads were used to purify the products. An Illumina MiniSeq instrument was used to deep-sequence the TCRalpha and TCRbeta libraries. In the authors' own workflow: Using custom Perl scripts, TCR sequences encoding the same protein were pooled, out-of-frame sequences were removed, and the abundance of each clonotype was computed. The analysis excluded TCR sequences that were supported by just one read. Shannon entropy, Gini index, clonality, richness, and the frequency of TCRs shared between repertoires were included as repertoire metrics. TCRdb passed the public sequencing reads through fastp at Q25 and MiXCR, retaining productive beta sequences. One record per CDR3 amino acid sequence lists the most common genes and DNA. The V and J calls and clone size are TCRdb's, not the authors'. In this sample the table shows around 99,000 distinct CDR3 sequences, more than 8% of which occur a single time. Around 0.97% of the sample is in the top ten clones.

V sheds 4 bases and J sheds 0 bases, leaving 15 bases between their ends. Taken from cysteine to phenylalanine, the CDR3 has 15 residues. Here the CDR3 DNA is all that survives: 45 bases in frame from base 1. CDR1 and CDR2 are drawn from the germline V gene (reference sequence): DFQATT, SNEGSKA. The sequenced sample was PBMCs, obtained before treatment. The TCR comes from a male donor with prostate cancer. Here the chain combines TRBV20-1 and TRBJ1-1; the D gene cannot be named for sure. Here the CDR3 is given as CSATRPLSVNTEAFF. The sequenced DNA is TGCAGTGCTACCAGACCGCTCTCGGTGAACACTGAAGCTTTCTTT.